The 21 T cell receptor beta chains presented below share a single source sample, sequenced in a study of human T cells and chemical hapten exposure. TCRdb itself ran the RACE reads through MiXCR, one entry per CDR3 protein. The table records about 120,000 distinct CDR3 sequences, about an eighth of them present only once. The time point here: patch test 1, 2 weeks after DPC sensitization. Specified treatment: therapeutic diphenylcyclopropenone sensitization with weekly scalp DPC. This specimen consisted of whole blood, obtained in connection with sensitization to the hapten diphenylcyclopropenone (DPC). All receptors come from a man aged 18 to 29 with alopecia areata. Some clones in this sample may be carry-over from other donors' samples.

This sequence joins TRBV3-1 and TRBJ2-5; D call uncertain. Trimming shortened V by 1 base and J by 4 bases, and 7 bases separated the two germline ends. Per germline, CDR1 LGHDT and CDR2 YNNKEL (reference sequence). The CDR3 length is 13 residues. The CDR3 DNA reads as TGTGCCAGCAGCCAAGCACGCAGAGAGACCCAGTACTTC. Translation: CASSQARRETQYF.

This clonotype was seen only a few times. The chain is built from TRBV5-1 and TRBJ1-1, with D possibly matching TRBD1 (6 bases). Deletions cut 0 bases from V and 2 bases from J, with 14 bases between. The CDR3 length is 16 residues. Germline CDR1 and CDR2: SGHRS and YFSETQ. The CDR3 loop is CASSLVLPGVNTEAFF. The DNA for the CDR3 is TGCGCCAGCAGCTTGGTTTTGCCAGGGGTTAACACTGAAGCTTTCTTT.

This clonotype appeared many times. The CDR3 nucleotides read TGCAGTGCTACCGGGACAGGGAGCACAGATACGCAGTATTTT. Translation: CSATGTGSTDTQYF. The V gene is TRBV20-1, the J gene TRBJ2-3, with 9 bases matching TRBD1. V lost 4 bases and J lost 0; bases outside the gene matches: 2. Germline V gene sequence: CDR1 DFQATT, CDR2 SNEGSKA (reference sequence). This CDR3 contains 14 residues.

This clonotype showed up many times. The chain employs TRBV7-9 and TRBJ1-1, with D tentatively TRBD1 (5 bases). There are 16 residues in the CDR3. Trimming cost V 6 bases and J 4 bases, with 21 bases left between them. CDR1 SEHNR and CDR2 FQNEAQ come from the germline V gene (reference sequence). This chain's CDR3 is CASSPDRLLTGTEAFF. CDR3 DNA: TGTGCCAGCAGTCCCGACAGACTACTTACCGGCACTGAAGCTTTCTTT.

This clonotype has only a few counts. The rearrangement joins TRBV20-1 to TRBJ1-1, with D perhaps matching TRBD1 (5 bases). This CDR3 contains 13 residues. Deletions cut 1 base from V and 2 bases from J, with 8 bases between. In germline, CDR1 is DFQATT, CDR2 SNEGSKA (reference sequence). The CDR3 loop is CSARAQANTEAFF. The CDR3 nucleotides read TGCAGTGCTAGAGCACAGGCAAACACTGAAGCTTTCTTT.

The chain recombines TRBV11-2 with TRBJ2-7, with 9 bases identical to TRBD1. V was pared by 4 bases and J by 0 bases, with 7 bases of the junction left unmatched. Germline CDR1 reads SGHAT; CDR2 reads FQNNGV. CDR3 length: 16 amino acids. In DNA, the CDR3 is TGTGCCAGCAGCTCAGGGACAGGGAGGAGCTCCTACGAGCAGTACTTC. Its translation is CASSSGTGRSSYEQYF. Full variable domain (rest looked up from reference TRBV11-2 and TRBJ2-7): EAGVAQSPRYKIIEKRQSVAFWCNPISGHATLYWYQQILGQGPKLLIQFQNNGVVDDSQLPKDRFSAERLKGVDSTLKIQPAKLEDSAVYLCASSSGTGRSSYEQYFGPGTRLTVT.

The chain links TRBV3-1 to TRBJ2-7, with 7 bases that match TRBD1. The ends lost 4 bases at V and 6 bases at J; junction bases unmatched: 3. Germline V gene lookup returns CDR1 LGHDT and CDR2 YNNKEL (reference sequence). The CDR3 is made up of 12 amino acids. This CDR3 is CASSPHRGEQYF. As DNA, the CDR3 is TGTGCCAGCAGCCCTCACAGGGGCGAGCAGTACTTC.

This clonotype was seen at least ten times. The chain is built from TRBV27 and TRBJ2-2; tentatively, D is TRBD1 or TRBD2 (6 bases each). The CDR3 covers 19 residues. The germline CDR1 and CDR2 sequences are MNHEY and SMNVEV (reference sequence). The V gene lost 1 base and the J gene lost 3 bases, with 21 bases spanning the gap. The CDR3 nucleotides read TGTGCCAGCAGTTTATACGGGGGCCCATCGACCGGTTACACCGGGGAGCTGTTTTTT. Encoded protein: CASSLYGGPSTGYTGELFF.

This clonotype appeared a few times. CDR3: CASSLVGQAVEQYV. For the CDR3, the DNA is TGTGCCAGCAGCTTAGTGGGACAGGCGGTCGAGCAGTACGTC. The J gene is TRBJ2-7, the V gene TRBV7-2, with TRBD1 matching 8 bases. J gave up 6 bases and V 1 base, and 5 bases lay outside the gene matches. This CDR3 comprises 14 residues. Germline-derived CDR1 and CDR2 are SGHTA and FQGNSA.

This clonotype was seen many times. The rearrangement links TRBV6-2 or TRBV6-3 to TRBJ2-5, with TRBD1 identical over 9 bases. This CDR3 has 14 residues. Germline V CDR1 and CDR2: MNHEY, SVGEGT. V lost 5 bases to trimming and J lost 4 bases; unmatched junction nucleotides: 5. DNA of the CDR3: TGTGCCAGCAGTGTCACAGGGGGCCGAGAGACCCAGTACTTC. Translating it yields CASSVTGGRETQYF.

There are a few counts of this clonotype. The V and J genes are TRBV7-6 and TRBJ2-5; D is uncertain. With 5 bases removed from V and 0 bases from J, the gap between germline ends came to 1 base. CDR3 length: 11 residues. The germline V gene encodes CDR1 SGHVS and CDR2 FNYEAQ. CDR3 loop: CASSDQETQYF. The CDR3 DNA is TGTGCCAGCAGCGACCAAGAGACCCAGTACTTC.

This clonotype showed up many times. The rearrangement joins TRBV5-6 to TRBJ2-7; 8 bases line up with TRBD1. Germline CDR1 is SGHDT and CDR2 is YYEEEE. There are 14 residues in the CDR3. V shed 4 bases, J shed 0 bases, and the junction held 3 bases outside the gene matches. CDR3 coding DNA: TGTGCCAGCAGCCCTGGACAGGGCTCCTACGAGCAGTACTTC. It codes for CASSPGQGSYEQYF.

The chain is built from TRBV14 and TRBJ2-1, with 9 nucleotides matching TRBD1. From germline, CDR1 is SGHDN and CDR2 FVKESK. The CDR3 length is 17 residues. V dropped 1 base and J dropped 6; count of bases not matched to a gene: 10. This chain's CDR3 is CASSQVRIMTGGNEQFF. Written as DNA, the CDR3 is TGTGCCAGCAGCCAAGTGCGGATAATGACAGGGGGCAATGAGCAGTTCTTC.

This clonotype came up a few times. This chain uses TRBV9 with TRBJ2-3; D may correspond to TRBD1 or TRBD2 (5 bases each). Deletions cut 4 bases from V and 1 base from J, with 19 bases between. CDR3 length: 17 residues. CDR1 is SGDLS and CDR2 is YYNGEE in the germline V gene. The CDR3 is CASSPPVGLAGTDTQYF. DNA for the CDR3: TGTGCCAGCAGCCCTCCGGTGGGGCTAGCCGGCACAGATACGCAGTATTTT.

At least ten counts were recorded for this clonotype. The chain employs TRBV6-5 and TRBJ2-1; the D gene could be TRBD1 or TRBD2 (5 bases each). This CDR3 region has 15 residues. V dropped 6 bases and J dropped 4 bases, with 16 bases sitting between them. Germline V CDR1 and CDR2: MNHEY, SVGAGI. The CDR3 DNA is TGTGCCAGCAGCCTCCGGGACGGGGCGTACAATGAGCAGTTCTTC. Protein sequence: CASSLRDGAYNEQFF.

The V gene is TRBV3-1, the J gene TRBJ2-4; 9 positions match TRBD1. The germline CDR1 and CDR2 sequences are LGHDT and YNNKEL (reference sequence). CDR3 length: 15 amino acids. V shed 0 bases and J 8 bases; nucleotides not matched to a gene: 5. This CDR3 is CASSQDGTGRYIQYF. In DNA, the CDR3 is TGTGCCAGCAGCCAAGACGGGACAGGGAGGTACATTCAGTACTTC.

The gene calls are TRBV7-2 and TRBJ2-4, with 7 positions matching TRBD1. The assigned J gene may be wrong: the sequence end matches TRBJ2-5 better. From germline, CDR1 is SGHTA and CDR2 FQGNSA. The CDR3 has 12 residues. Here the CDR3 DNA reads TGTGCCAGCAGCTTCGACAGGGCGACCCAGTACTTC. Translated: CASSFDRATQYF.

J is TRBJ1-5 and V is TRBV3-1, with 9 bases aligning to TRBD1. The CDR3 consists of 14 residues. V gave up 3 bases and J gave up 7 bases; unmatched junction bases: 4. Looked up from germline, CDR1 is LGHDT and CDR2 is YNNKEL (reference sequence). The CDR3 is CASSQGQGSQPQHF. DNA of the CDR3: TGTGCCAGCAGCCAGGGACAGGGAAGCCAGCCCCAGCATTTT.

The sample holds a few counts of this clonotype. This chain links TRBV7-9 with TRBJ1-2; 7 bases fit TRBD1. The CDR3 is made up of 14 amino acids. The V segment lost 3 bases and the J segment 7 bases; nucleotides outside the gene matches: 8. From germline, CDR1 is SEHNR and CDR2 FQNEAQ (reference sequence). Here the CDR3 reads CASSLGQSRSGYTF. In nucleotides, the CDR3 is TGTGCCAGCAGCTTGGGACAGAGCAGAAGTGGCTACACCTTC. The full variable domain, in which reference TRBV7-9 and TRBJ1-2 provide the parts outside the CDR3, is DTGVSQNPRHKITKRGQNVTFRCDPISEHNRLYWYRQTLGQGPEFLTYFQNEAQLEKSRLLSDRFSAERPKGSFSTLEIQRTEQGDSAMYLCASSLGQSRSGYTFGSGTRLTVV.

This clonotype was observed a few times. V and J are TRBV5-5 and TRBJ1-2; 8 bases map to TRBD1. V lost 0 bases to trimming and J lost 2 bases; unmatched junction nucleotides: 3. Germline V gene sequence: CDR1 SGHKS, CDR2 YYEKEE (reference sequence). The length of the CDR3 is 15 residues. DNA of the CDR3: TGTGCCAGCAGCTTGGCGACAGGGGACAACTATGGCTACACCTTC. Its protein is CASSLATGDNYGYTF.

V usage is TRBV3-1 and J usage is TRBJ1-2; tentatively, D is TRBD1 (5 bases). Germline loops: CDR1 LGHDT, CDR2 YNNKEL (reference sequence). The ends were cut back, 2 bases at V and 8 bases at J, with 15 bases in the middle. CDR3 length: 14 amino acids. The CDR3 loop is CASSQFGAGMGYTF. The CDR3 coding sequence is TGTGCCAGCAGCCAATTTGGGGCAGGGATGGGCTACACCTTC.